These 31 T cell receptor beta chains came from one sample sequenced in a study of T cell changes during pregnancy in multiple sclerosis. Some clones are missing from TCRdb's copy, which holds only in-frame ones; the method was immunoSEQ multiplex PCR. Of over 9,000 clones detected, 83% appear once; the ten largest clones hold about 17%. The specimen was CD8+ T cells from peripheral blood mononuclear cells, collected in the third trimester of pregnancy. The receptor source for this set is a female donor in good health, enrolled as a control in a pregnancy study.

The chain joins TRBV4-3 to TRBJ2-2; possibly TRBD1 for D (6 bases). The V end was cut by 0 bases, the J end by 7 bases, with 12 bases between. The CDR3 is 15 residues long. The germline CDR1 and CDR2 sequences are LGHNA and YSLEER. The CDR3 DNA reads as TGCGCCAGCAGCCAAGATTATAGGGGGAGCGGGGAGCTGTTTTTT. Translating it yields CASSQDYRGSGELFF.

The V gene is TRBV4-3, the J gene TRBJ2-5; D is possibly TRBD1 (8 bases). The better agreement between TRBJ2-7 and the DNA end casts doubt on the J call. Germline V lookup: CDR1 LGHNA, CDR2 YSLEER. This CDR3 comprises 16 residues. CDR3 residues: CASSQMDREGLYEQYF. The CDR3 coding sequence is TGCGCCAGCAGCCAAATGGACAGGGAGGGCTTATACGAGCAGTACTTC.

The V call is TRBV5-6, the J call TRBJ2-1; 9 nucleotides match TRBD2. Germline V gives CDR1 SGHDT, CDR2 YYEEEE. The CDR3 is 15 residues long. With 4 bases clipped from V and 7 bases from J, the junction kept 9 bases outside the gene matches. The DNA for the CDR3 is TGTGCCAGCAGCCATAGCGGGGGCCCCTTTAATGAGCAGTTCTTC. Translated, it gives CASSHSGGPFNEQFF.

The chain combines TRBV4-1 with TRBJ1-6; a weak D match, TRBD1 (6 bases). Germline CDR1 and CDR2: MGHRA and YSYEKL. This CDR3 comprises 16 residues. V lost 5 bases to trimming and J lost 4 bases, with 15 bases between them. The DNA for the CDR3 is TGCGCCAGCAGCATGGAGCCACAGGGTTATAATTCACCCCTCCACTTT. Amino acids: CASSMEPQGYNSPLHF.

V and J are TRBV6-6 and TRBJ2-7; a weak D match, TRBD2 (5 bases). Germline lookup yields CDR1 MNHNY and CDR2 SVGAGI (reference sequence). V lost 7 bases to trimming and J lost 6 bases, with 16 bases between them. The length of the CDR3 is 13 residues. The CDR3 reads CASTERPRGEQYF. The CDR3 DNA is TGTGCCAGCACCGAAAGACCCCGGGGCGAGCAGTACTTC.

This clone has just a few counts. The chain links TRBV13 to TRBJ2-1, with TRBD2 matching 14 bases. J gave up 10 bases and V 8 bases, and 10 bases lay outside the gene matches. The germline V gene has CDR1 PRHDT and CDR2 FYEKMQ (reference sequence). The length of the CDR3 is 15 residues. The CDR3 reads CASSPGTSGGTEQFF. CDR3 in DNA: TGTGCCAGCTCCCCCGGGACTAGCGGGGGAACGGAGCAGTTCTTC.

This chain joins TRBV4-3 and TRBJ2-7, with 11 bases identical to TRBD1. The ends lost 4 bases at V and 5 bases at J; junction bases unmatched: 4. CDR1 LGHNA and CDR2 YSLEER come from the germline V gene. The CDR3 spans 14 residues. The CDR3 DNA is TGCGCCAGCAGCCCCGGGACAGGGGGAAACGAGCAGTACTTC. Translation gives CASSPGTGGNEQYF.

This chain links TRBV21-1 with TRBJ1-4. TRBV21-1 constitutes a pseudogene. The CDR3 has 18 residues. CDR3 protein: CASSKVCRRGAFNEKLFF. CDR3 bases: TGTGCCAGCAGCAAAGTTTGCCGGCGGGGAGCCTTTAATGAAAAACTGTTTTTT.

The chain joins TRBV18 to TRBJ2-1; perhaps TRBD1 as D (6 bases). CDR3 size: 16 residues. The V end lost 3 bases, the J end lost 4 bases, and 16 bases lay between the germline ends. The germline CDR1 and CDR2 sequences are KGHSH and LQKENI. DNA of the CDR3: TGTGCCAGCTCACCTCGGGACAAAGGTCCGTACAATGAGCAGTTCTTC. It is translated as CASSPRDKGPYNEQFF.

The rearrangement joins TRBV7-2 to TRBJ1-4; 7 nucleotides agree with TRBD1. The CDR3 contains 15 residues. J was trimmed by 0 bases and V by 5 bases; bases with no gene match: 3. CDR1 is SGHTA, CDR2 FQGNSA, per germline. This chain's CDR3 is CASSRGQATNEKLFF. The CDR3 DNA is TGTGCCAGCAGCAGAGGACAGGCAACTAATGAAAAACTGTTTTTT.

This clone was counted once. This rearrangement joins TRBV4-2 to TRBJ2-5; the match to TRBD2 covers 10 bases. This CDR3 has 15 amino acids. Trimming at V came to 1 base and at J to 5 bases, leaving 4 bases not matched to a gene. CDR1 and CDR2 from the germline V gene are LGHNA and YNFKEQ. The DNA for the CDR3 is TGTGCCAGCAGCCAAGCCCTAGCGGGGGCGGAGACCCAGTACTTC. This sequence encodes CASSQALAGAETQYF.

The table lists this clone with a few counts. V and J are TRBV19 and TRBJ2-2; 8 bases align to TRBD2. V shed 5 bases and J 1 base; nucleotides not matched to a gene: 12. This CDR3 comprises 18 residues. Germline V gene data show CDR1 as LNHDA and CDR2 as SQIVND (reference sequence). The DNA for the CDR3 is TGTGCCAGTAGTGTACCCCAGGGTGCGGGAGGGAACACCGGGGAGCTGTTTTTT. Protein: CASSVPQGAGGNTGELFF.

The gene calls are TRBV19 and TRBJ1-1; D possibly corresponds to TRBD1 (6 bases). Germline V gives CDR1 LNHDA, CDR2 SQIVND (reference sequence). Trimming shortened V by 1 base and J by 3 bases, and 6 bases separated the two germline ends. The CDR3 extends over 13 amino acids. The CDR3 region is CASSIAGDTEAFF. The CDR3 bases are TGTGCCAGTAGTATAGCAGGGGACACTGAAGCTTTCTTT. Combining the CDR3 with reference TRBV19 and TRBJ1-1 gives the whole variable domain DGGITQSPKYLFRKEGQNVTLSCEQNLNHDAMYWYRQDPGQGLRLIYYSQIVNDFQKGDIAEGYSVSREKKESFPLTVTSAQKNPTAFYLCASSIAGDTEAFFGQGTRLTVV.

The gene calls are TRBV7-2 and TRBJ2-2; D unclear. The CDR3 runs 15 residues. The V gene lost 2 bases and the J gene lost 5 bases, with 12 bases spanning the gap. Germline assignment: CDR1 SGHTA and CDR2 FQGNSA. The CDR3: CASSLILGDTGELFF. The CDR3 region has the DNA TGTGCCAGCAGCTTAATTCTTGGAGATACCGGGGAGCTGTTTTTT.

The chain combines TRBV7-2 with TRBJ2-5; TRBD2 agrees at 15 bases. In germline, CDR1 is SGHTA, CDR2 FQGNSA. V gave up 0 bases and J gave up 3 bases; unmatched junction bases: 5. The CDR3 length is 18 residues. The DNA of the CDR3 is TGTGCCAGCAGCTTAGCCGGACTAGCGGGGGGGCTGGAAGAGACCCAGTACTTC. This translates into CASSLAGLAGGLEETQYF. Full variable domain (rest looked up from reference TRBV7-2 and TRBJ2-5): GAGVSQSPSNKVTEKGKDVELRCDPISGHTALYWYRQSLGQGLEFLIYFQGNSAPDKSGLPSDRFSAERTGGSVSTLTIQRTQQEDSAVYLCASSLAGLAGGLEETQYFGPGTRLLVL.

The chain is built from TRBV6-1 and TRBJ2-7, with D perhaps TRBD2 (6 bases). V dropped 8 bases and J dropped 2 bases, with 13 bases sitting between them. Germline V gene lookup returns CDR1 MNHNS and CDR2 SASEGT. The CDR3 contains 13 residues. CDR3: CASGRDLTYEQYF. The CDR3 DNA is TGTGCCAGCGGGCGGGACTTGACCTACGAGCAGTACTTC.

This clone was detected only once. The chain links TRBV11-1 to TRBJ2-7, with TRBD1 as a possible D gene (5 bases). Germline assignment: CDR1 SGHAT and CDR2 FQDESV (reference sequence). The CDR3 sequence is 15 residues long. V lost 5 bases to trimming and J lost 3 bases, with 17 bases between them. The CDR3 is CASSQKVGEVYEQYF. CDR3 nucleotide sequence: TGTGCCAGCAGCCAGAAGGTAGGGGAAGTCTACGAGCAGTACTTC.

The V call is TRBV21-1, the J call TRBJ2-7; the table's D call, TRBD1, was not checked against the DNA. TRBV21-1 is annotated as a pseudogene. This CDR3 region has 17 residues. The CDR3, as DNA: TGTGCCAGCAGCACTAGTAGAGGACAGGGGGACTCCTACGAGCAGTACTTC. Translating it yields CASSTSRGQGDSYEQYF.

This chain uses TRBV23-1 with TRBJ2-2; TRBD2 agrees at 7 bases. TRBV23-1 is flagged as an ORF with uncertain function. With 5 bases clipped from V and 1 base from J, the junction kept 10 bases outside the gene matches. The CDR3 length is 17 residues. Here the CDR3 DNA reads TGCGCCAGCAGTTGTGCTAGCGGCCAGGAGAACACCGGGGAGCTGTTTTTT. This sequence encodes CASSCASGQENTGELFF.

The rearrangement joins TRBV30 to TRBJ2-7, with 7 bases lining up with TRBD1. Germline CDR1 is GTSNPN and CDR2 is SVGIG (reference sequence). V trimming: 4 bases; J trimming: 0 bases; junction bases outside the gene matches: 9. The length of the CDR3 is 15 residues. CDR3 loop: CAWTYATGSSYEQYF. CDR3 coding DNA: TGTGCCTGGACCTACGCGACAGGGAGCTCCTACGAGCAGTACTTC. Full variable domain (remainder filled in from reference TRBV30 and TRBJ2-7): SQTIHQWPATLVQPVGSPLSLECTVEGTSNPNLYWYRQAAGRGLQLLFYSVGIGQISSEVPQNLSASRPQDRQFILSSKKLLLSDSGFYLCAWTYATGSSYEQYFGPGTRLTVT.

The DNA for the CDR3 is TGTGCCAGCAGCCGGGGACAGCCATTCACTGAAGCTTTCTTT. Translated, it gives CASSRGQPFTEAFF. This sequence joins TRBV5-6 and TRBJ1-1, with TRBD1 matching 7 bases. The germline gives CDR1 SGHDT, CDR2 YYEEEE. This CDR3 has 14 amino acids. The V gene end was trimmed by 4 bases and the J gene end by 4 bases; junction bases not matched to a gene: 7.

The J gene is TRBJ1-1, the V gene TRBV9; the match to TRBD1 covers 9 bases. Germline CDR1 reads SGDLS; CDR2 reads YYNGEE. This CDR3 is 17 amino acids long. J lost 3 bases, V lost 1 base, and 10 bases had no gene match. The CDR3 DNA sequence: TGTGCCAGCAGCGTACTCATGACAGGGGGGCCGGACACTGAAGCTTTCTTT. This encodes CASSVLMTGGPDTEAFF. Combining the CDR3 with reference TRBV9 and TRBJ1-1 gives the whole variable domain DSGVTQTPKHLITATGQRVTLRCSPRSGDLSVYWYQQSLDQGLQFLIQYYNGEERAKGNILERFSAQQFPDLHSELNLSSLELGDSALYFCASSVLMTGGPDTEAFFGQGTRLTVV.

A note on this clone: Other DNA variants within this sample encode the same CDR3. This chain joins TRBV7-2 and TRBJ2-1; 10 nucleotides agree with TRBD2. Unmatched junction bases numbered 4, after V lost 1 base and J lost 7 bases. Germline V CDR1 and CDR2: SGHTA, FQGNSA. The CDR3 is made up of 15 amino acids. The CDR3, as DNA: TGTGCCAGCAGCTTAGTAGCGGGGGGCGGTAATGAGCAGTTCTTC. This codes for CASSLVAGGGNEQFF.

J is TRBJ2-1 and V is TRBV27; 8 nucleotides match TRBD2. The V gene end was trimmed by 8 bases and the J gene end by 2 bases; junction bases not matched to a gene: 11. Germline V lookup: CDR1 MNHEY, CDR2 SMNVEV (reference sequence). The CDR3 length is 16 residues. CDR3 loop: CASYPVPSGPYNEQFF. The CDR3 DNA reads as TGTGCCAGCTACCCAGTCCCTAGCGGGCCCTACAATGAGCAGTTCTTC.

CDR3 region: CASSVSGVGGGPTDTQYF. The CDR3 DNA sequence: TGTGCCAGCAGCGTTAGCGGGGTGGGGGGGGGCCCCACAGATACGCAGTATTTT. The chain links TRBV9 to TRBJ2-3; TRBD2 matches at 8 bases. The CDR3 is 18 residues long. CDR1 is SGDLS and CDR2 is YYNGEE in the germline V gene. Unmatched junction bases numbered 13, after V lost 2 bases and J lost 2 bases.

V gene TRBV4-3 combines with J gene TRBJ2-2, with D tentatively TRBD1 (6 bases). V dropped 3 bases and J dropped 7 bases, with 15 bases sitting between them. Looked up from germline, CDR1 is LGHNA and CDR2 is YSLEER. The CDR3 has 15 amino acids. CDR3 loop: CASSQIQGAGGELFF. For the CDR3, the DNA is TGCGCCAGCAGCCAGATACAGGGCGCTGGCGGGGAGCTGTTTTTT.

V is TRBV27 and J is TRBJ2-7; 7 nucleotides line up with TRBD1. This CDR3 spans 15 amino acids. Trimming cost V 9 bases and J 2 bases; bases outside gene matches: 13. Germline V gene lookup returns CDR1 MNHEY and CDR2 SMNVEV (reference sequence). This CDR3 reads CASTPGGPNAYEQYF. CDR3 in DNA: TGTGCCAGTACCCCAGGGGGTCCTAACGCCTACGAGCAGTACTTC.

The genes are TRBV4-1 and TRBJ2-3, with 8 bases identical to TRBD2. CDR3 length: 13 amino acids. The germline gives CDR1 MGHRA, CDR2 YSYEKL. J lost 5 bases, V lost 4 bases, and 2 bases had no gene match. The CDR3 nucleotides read TGCGCCAGCAGCCTCGGGGGGGTAGATACGCAGTATTTT. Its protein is CASSLGGVDTQYF.

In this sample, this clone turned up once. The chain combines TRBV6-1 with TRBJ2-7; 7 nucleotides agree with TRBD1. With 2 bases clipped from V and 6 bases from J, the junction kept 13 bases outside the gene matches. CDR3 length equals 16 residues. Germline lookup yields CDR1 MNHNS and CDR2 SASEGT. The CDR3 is CASSERGQQKPLEQYF. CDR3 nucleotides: TGTGCCAGCAGTGAAAGGGGACAGCAAAAGCCGCTCGAGCAGTACTTC.

The CDR3 DNA sequence: TGTGCCAGCAGTTTAAAGGCGGGGCTCTCTGGGCGGGCTTTCTTT. Translated, it gives CASSLKAGLSGRAFF. This chain joins TRBV28 and TRBJ1-1; tentatively, D is TRBD1 (5 bases). This CDR3 has 15 residues. Trimming took off 2 bases at V and 11 bases at J, with 21 bases between the two ends. Per the germline V gene, CDR1 is MDHEN and CDR2 is SYDVKM.

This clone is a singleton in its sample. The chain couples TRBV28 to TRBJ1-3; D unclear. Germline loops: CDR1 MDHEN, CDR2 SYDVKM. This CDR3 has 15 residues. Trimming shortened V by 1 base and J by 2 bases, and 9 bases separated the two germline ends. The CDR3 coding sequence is TGTGCCAGCAGTTTATTAACAGAGACTGGAAACACCATATATTTT. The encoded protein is CASSLLTETGNTIYF.